Presented here are 22 T cell receptor beta chains from one specimen sequenced in a study of radiotherapy plus CTLA-4 blockade in lung cancer. Data came from immunoSEQ multiplex PCR; TCRdb stores just in-frame clones and leaves some out. The sample lists more than 60,000 clones, 76% occurring once. This specimen was peripheral blood, taken from a patient treated with radiotherapy plus ipilimumab. The origin of the receptors is a human donor with non-small cell lung cancer who had a complete response to radiotherapy plus ipilimumab.

The chain is built from TRBV28 and TRBJ2-7, with 9 bases that match TRBD2. This CDR3 comprises 15 residues. Per germline, CDR1 MDHEN and CDR2 SYDVKM. Losses at the gene ends were 3 bases for V and 5 bases for J; bases not matched to a gene: 8. The CDR3 is CASSFVAGGPDEQYF. The CDR3 DNA sequence: TGTGCCAGCAGTTTCGTTGCGGGAGGGCCGGACGAGCAGTACTTC.

This chain uses TRBV5-1 with TRBJ1-3, with a weak D call TRBD1 (5 bases). Germline V gene lookup returns CDR1 SGHRS and CDR2 YFSETQ. The CDR3 runs to 17 residues. Trimming pared 4 bases from V and 0 bases from J, leaving 17 bases between. CDR3 loop: CASSRPGGGVSGNTIYF. The CDR3 nucleotides are TGCGCCAGCAGCCGCCCCGGGGGGGGTGTCTCTGGAAACACCATATATTTT.

This sequence joins TRBV6-6 and TRBJ1-5; TRBD1 matches 7 bases. Trimming at V came to 8 bases and at J to 9 bases, leaving 13 bases not matched to a gene. CDR1 MNHNY and CDR2 SVGAGI come from the germline V gene (reference sequence). The CDR3 has 14 amino acids. The CDR3 DNA reads as TGTGCCAGCCGATCCCGGGACAGACTAGTGCCCCAGCATTTT. Its protein product is CASRSRDRLVPQHF.

The chain carries TRBV15 and TRBJ2-7; a weak D match, TRBD1 (5 bases). There are 15 residues in the CDR3. Germline V lookup: CDR1 LNHNV, CDR2 YYDKDF (reference sequence). The V gene lost 0 bases and the J gene lost 5 bases, with 14 bases spanning the gap. This CDR3 reads CATSRDGRVGHEQYF. CDR3 sequence (DNA): TGTGCCACCAGCAGAGATGGCAGGGTGGGCCACGAGCAGTACTTC.

A note on this clone: The sample holds other DNA sequences that translate to the same CDR3. V usage is TRBV18 and J usage is TRBJ1-5, with D possibly TRBD1 on 5 matching bases. Trimming left V 8 bases short and J 6 bases short, with 17 bases between. Germline V gives CDR1 KGHSH, CDR2 LQKENI. The length of the CDR3 is 14 residues. CDR3 sequence (DNA): TGTGCCAGCAGGGCGCCGGGGGATCTTCAGCCCCAGCATTTT. It is translated as CASRAPGDLQPQHF.

The CDR3 region is CASSPQQERPLHF. CDR3 nucleotide sequence: TGTGCCAGCAGTCCTCAACAGGAGAGGCCCCTCCACTTT. The V gene is TRBV7-2, the J gene TRBJ1-6; the D gene is possibly TRBD1 (5 bases). Trimming shortened V by 6 bases and J by 13 bases, and 16 bases separated the two germline ends. The germline gives CDR1 SGHTA, CDR2 FQGNSA. The CDR3 extends over 13 amino acids.

The sample holds one count of this clone. The V call is TRBV5-1, the J call TRBJ1-4; a possible D gene is TRBD1 (6 bases). The CDR3 consists of 14 residues. Germline CDR1 and CDR2: SGHRS and YFSETQ. V lost 5 bases and J lost 5, with 13 bases in between. The CDR3 sequence is CASRYRTANEKLFF. For the CDR3, the DNA is TGCGCCAGCAGATATCGGACAGCAAATGAAAAACTGTTTTTT.

This clone was detected once. The chain couples TRBV4-1 to TRBJ1-6; D is perhaps TRBD1 (6 bases). Trimming removed 2 bases from V and 4 bases from J, with 9 bases in between. The germline V gene encodes CDR1 MGHRA and CDR2 YSYEKL. This CDR3 region has 15 residues. CDR3 nucleotides: TGCGCCAGCAGCCAAATACAGGGTTATAATTCACCCCTCCACTTT. Protein sequence: CASSQIQGYNSPLHF.

This chain links TRBV19 with TRBJ2-2, with 8 nucleotides matching TRBD1. J gave up 6 bases and V 3 bases, and 6 bases lay outside the gene matches. Germline loops: CDR1 LNHDA, CDR2 SQIVND (reference sequence). The CDR3 is 15 residues long. CDR3: CASSIGTGYAGELFF. The DNA for the CDR3 is TGTGCCAGTAGTATCGGGACAGGATACGCCGGGGAGCTGTTTTTT.

The chain has TRBV5-4 and TRBJ2-1; D possibly corresponds to TRBD1 (6 bases). CDR1 and CDR2 from the germline V gene are SGHNT and YYREEE (reference sequence). The CDR3 extends over 15 amino acids. The V end was cut by 0 bases, the J end by 9 bases, with 16 bases between. CDR3 sequence (DNA): TGTGCCAGCAGCTTGGGCCTACAGGGACGGGCTGAGCAGTTCTTC. Translated: CASSLGLQGRAEQFF.

The V gene is TRBV28, the J gene TRBJ1-5, with TRBD1 as a possible D gene (6 bases). Deletions cut 8 bases from V and 2 bases from J, with 13 bases between. This CDR3 is 14 amino acids long. CDR1 and CDR2 from the germline V gene are MDHEN and SYDVKM. In DNA form, the CDR3 reads TGTGCCAGCCGAAAAGGGGGTCGCAATCAGCCCCAGCATTTT. Its translation: CASRKGGRNQPQHF.

This clone was counted only a few times. The chain combines TRBV6-1 with TRBJ2-7, with TRBD1 matching over 12 bases. In germline, CDR1 is MNHNS, CDR2 SASEGT. The CDR3 consists of 14 residues. V lost 6 bases to trimming and J lost 10 bases; unmatched junction nucleotides: 10. The CDR3 loop reads CASSWAGTGGEQYF. The DNA of the CDR3 is TGTGCCAGCAGCTGGGCCGGGACAGGGGGCGAACAGTACTTC.

The chain combines TRBV15 with TRBJ2-7; 9 bases map to TRBD1. V shed 2 bases and J 0 bases; nucleotides not matched to a gene: 11. Germline V gives CDR1 LNHNV, CDR2 YYDKDF (reference sequence). CDR3 length: 18 amino acids. CDR3 residues: CATSRQDRGRLSSYEQYF. In DNA form, the CDR3 reads TGTGCCACCAGCAGACAGGACAGGGGAAGATTAAGCTCCTACGAGCAGTACTTC.

This clone appeared a single time. The V call is TRBV18, the J call TRBJ2-5; D possibly corresponds to TRBD2 (6 bases). The J call may be faulty, since TRBJ2-7 better matches the DNA end. The CDR3 contains 14 residues. Germline lookup yields CDR1 KGHSH and CDR2 LQKENI. The CDR3 nucleotides are TGTGCCAGCTCACCCGGGACTGCTCCTGGCGAGCAGTACTTC. It yields the protein CASSPGTAPGEQYF.

This clone was found a few times. The genes are TRBV7-9 and TRBJ2-7; 10 positions match TRBD1. The V gene end was trimmed by 3 bases and the J gene end by 5 bases; junction bases not matched to a gene: 7. The length of the CDR3 is 15 residues. Germline CDR1 SEHNR, CDR2 FQNEAQ (reference sequence). The CDR3 protein is CASSLGDRGGHEQYF. CDR3 nucleotides: TGTGCCAGCAGCTTGGGGGACAGGGGAGGACACGAGCAGTACTTC.

This clone was observed a single time. An end of the junction differs from the germline gene, which may be a read error. J is TRBJ2-7 and V is TRBV10-2; D not certain. Germline V gene lookup returns CDR1 WSHSY and CDR2 SAAADI. The length of the CDR3 is 14 residues. The CDR3 protein is CASSDFTETYEQHF. In DNA, the CDR3 is TGCGCCAGCAGTGATTTTACAGAAACCTACGAGCAGCACTTC.

The rearrangement joins TRBV5-1 to TRBJ2-7, with 9 bases identical to TRBD1. The CDR3 has 14 residues. V shed 1 base, J shed 3 bases, and the junction held 2 bases outside the gene matches. Germline values: CDR1 SGHRS, CDR2 YFSETQ. The CDR3 region is CASSLTGQGYEQYF. The CDR3 DNA sequence: TGCGCCAGCAGCTTGACGGGACAGGGCTACGAGCAGTACTTC. Variable domain in full (rest from reference TRBV5-1 and TRBJ2-7): KAGVTQTPRYLIKTRGQQVTLSCSPISGHRSVSWYQQTPGQGLQFLFEYFSETQRNKGNFPGRFSGRQFSNSRSEMNVSTLELGDSALYLCASSLTGQGYEQYFGPGTRLTVT.

The V gene is TRBV6-1, the J gene TRBJ1-1; maybe TRBD1 (5 bases). Germline V gene data show CDR1 as MNHNS and CDR2 as SASEGT. Between the trimmed V and J ends, which lost 8 bases and 4 bases, there was a span of 11 bases. This CDR3 contains 12 residues. The CDR3 DNA follows: TGTGCCAGCGGGGGAGGGATCACTGAAGCTTTCTTT. It specifies CASGGGITEAFF.

This clone was detected only a few times. V usage is TRBV11-2 and J usage is TRBJ2-5; D might be TRBD2 (5 bases). Germline CDR1 and CDR2: SGHAT and FQNNGV. Between the trimmed V and J ends, which lost 0 bases and 5 bases, there was a span of 16 bases. The CDR3 covers 16 residues. CDR3 DNA sequence: TGTGCCAGCAGCTTAGATCCCTCCACGGGGTTTGAGACCCAGTACTTC. It translates to CASSLDPSTGFETQYF.

The chain joins TRBV28 to TRBJ2-7, with D maybe TRBD2 (6 bases). The CDR3 runs to 12 residues. The germline V gene encodes CDR1 MDHEN and CDR2 SYDVKM. V dropped 1 base and J dropped 9 bases, with 10 bases sitting between them. The CDR3 here is CASSLSGGGQYF. The CDR3 DNA follows: TGTGCCAGCAGTTTATCTGGGGGAGGGCAGTACTTC.

The rearrangement joins TRBV7-2 to TRBJ1-4; 7 bases map to TRBD1. The ends lost 5 bases at V and 13 bases at J; junction bases unmatched: 10. This CDR3 has 13 residues. Germline V CDR1 and CDR2: SGHTA, FQGNSA. In DNA, the CDR3 is TGTGCCAGCAGCCCAACAGGGGACGAAGGACTGTTTTTT. Protein: CASSPTGDEGLFF. Filled out from reference TRBV7-2 and TRBJ1-4, the complete variable domain reads GAGVSQSPSNKVTEKGKDVELRCDPISGHTALYWYRQSLGQGLEFLIYFQGNSAPDKSGLPSDRFSAERTGGSVSTLTIQRTQQEDSAVYLCASSPTGDEGLFFGSGTQLSVL.

This clone was detected once. J is TRBJ1-5 and V is TRBV5-1; TRBD1 matches 7 bases. The CDR3 consists of 15 residues. V trimming: 4 bases; J trimming: 4 bases; junction bases outside the gene matches: 8. Germline V CDR1 and CDR2: SGHRS, YFSETQ. CDR3 in DNA: TGCGCCAGCAGCCCGGCCGGACAGGTAAATCAGCCCCAGCATTTT. It specifies CASSPAGQVNQPQHF.